A single sample is the source of the 28 T cell receptor beta chains below, sequenced in a study of blood T cell repertoires in COVID-19 (dated by TCRdb to between 2020 and 2021). Libraries were built with the immunoSEQ multiplex PCR assay. TCRdb limited this immuneACCESS table to in-frame rearrangements with V and J called. A share of clones is missing; checked studies link under half to unresolved V genes, and the rest is unexplained. Here the sample has about 400,000 clones; around nine tenths occur a single time. Of the sample, approximately 1.5% is held by the ten largest clones. The sequenced sample consisted of PBMCs or T cells enriched from blood (not recorded which). The receptor source for this set is a woman in her thirties who had recovered from COVID-19.

Details on this clone: Other DNA sequences in the sample encode the same CDR3. The chain employs TRBV7-9 and TRBJ1-5, with TRBD1 matching over 10 bases. Germline V gene data show CDR1 as SEHNR and CDR2 as FQNEAQ (reference sequence). Unmatched junction bases numbered 3, after V lost 6 bases and J lost 4 bases. This CDR3 comprises 14 residues. The DNA for the CDR3 is TGTGCCAGCAGTTCGGGACAGGGGAATCAGCCCCAGCATTTT. Translating gives CASSSGQGNQPQHF.

The J gene is TRBJ1-4, the V gene TRBV2; D not resolved. Trimming took 6 bases from V and 3 from J, leaving 8 bases between them. The CDR3 has 13 amino acids. The V gene's germline CDR1 is SNHLY and CDR2 FYNNEI. The CDR3 sequence: CASRAEANEKLFF. The CDR3 DNA sequence: TGTGCCAGCAGGGCGGAGGCTAATGAAAAACTGTTTTTT.

The chain recombines TRBV9 with TRBJ1-4; 7 positions agree with TRBD1. The V segment lost 0 bases and the J segment 9 bases; nucleotides outside the gene matches: 5. Germline V lookup: CDR1 SGDLS, CDR2 YYNGEE. The length of the CDR3 is 14 residues. CDR3: CASSVAEQGKKLFF. CDR3 bases: TGTGCCAGCAGCGTAGCCGAACAGGGGAAAAAACTGTTTTTT.

The rearrangement joins TRBV20-1 to TRBJ2-1; 7 bases are shared with TRBD1. V gave up 6 bases and J gave up 6 bases; unmatched junction bases: 2. Germline CDR1 reads DFQATT; CDR2 reads SNEGSKA (reference sequence). The CDR3 has 11 residues. The CDR3 coding sequence is TGCAGTGCGAACAGGGGCAATGAGCAGTTCTTC. It translates to CSANRGNEQFF.

J is TRBJ2-5 and V is TRBV11-2; TRBD2 matches 9 bases. The V and J ends lost 7 bases and 4 bases, in that order; junction bases with no gene match: 7. This CDR3 is built from 14 residues. Germline V gene lookup returns CDR1 SGHAT and CDR2 FQNNGV. This CDR3 is CASTGGGVVETQYF. The CDR3 bases are TGTGCCAGCACCGGCGGGGGGGTGGTAGAGACCCAGTACTTC. Full variable domain (missing parts from reference TRBV11-2 and TRBJ2-5): EAGVAQSPRYKIIEKRQSVAFWCNPISGHATLYWYQQILGQGPKLLIQFQNNGVVDDSQLPKDRFSAERLKGVDSTLKIQPAKLEDSAVYLCASTGGGVVETQYFGPGTRLLVL.

This clone has just one count. The chain recombines TRBV30 with TRBJ2-5; a weak D match, TRBD1 (6 bases). The CDR3 has 15 residues. Germline-derived CDR1 and CDR2 are GTSNPN and SVGIG (reference sequence). Deletions cut 1 base from V and 5 bases from J, with 17 bases between. CDR3 sequence reads: CAWSGDTGLHETQYF. The CDR3 DNA sequence: TGTGCCTGGAGTGGCGACACAGGGTTACACGAGACCCAGTACTTC.

The rearrangement uses TRBV19 and TRBJ1-3, with TRBD1 matching 7 bases. The length of the CDR3 is 14 residues. Germline V gene sequence: CDR1 LNHDA, CDR2 SQIVND (reference sequence). Trimming cost V 5 bases and J 4 bases; bases outside gene matches: 5. CDR3 in DNA: TGTGCCAGTAGTCACACAGGGGTAGGAAACACCATATATTTT. Translation gives CASSHTGVGNTIYF.

The chain is built from TRBV15 and TRBJ2-1; 7 positions agree with TRBD2. With V trimmed by 4 bases and J by 14 bases, 8 bases remained unmatched. The CDR3 extends over 12 amino acids. Per the germline V gene, CDR1 is LNHNV and CDR2 is YYDKDF (reference sequence). DNA for the CDR3: TGTGCCACCAGCAATGAGCGGGATCCAGAGTTCTTC. As protein: CATSNERDPEFF.

Regarding this clone: This sample includes further DNA sequences coding for the same CDR3. J is TRBJ1-2 and V is TRBV7-9, with no clear D. Germline loops: CDR1 SEHNR, CDR2 FQNEAQ (reference sequence). V lost 1 base to trimming and J lost 8 bases, with 5 bases between them. The CDR3 has 11 residues. The CDR3 reads CASSLGGGYTF. The CDR3 DNA is TGTGCCAGCAGCTTAGGCGGGGGCTACACCTTC.

About this clone itself: This same CDR3 is encoded by further DNA sequences in the sample. The chain employs TRBV5-4 and TRBJ2-1, with D unclear. The CDR3 contains 12 residues. Trimming removed 0 bases from V and 4 bases from J, with 2 bases in between. Germline assignment: CDR1 SGHNT and CDR2 YYREEE (reference sequence). In nucleotides, the CDR3 is TGTGCCAGCAGCTTGGCTTACAATGAGCAGTTCTTC. This encodes CASSLAYNEQFF.

This rearrangement joins TRBV19 to TRBJ1-1, with D possibly being TRBD1 (6 bases). CDR3 size: 14 residues. Trimming removed 5 bases at V and 2 bases at J, with 12 bases between. Germline V gene data show CDR1 as LNHDA and CDR2 as SQIVND (reference sequence). CDR3 DNA: TGTGCCAGTAGTGAATGGACAGCTAACACTGAAGCTTTCTTT. Encoded protein: CASSEWTANTEAFF.

The CDR3 region is CASSLGGTRSSYNEQFF. In nucleotides, the CDR3 is TGTGCCAGCAGCTTAGGAGGGACTCGTAGCTCCTACAATGAGCAGTTCTTC. The chain employs TRBV7-8 and TRBJ2-1; tentative D call: TRBD2 (6 bases). The length of the CDR3 is 17 residues. V lost 1 base, J lost 0 bases, and 13 bases lay in between. Germline CDR1 and CDR2: SGHVS and FQNEAQ.

This chain uses TRBV4-1 with TRBJ2-3; 11 bases agree with TRBD2. The germline gives CDR1 MGHRA, CDR2 YSYEKL. The CDR3 runs 17 residues. The V segment lost 3 bases and the J segment 2 bases; nucleotides outside the gene matches: 7. The chain's CDR3 is CASSQQTSGKNTDTQYF. CDR3 coding DNA: TGCGCCAGCAGCCAGCAGACTAGCGGGAAGAACACAGATACGCAGTATTTT.

This chain connects TRBV7-8 to TRBJ1-2, with D possibly matching TRBD1 (6 bases). CDR1 SGHVS and CDR2 FQNEAQ come from the germline V gene. The CDR3 is 13 residues long. Trimming removed 5 bases from V and 7 bases from J, with 14 bases in between. CDR3 region: CASSPGELGGYTF. The CDR3 nucleotides are TGTGCCAGCAGCCCAGGGGAGCTAGGTGGCTACACCTTC.

The chain links TRBV12-5 to TRBJ1-5; D call uncertain. The V end was cut by 5 bases, the J end by 6 bases, with 11 bases between. Germline-derived CDR1 and CDR2 are LGHNT and FRNRAP. The CDR3 loop spans 13 amino acids. In nucleotides, the CDR3 is TGTGCTAGTGGTCCGCCCCTCGGTCAGCCCCAGCATTTT. It encodes CASGPPLGQPQHF.

CDR3 in DNA: TGTGCCAGTTCCGGTGCAACTAATGAAAAACTGTTTTTT. Its protein is CASSGATNEKLFF. The chain uses TRBV7-9 and TRBJ1-4; D remains unclear. Trimming took off 9 bases at V and 0 bases at J, with 8 bases between the two ends. The CDR3 covers 13 residues. Germline V CDR1 and CDR2: SEHNR, FQNEAQ (reference sequence).

The chain has TRBV30 and TRBJ2-7; TRBD1 agrees at 7 bases. The V gene end was trimmed by 1 base and the J gene end by 3 bases; junction bases not matched to a gene: 6. This CDR3 has 14 amino acids. The germline V gene encodes CDR1 GTSNPN and CDR2 SVGIG (reference sequence). The CDR3 nucleotides read TGTGCCTGGAGTGAAGGGACAGAATACTACGAGCAGTACTTC. Its translation: CAWSEGTEYYEQYF.

The chain links TRBV5-6 to TRBJ1-1; D might be TRBD1 (6 bases). V was pared by 8 bases and J by 1 base, with 12 bases between. Germline V gives CDR1 SGHDT, CDR2 YYEEEE. This CDR3 is 13 amino acids long. CDR3 sequence reads: CASTGTSNTEAFF. In nucleotides, the CDR3 is TGTGCCAGTACCGGGACATCGAACACTGAAGCTTTCTTT.

This rearrangement joins TRBV7-2 to TRBJ1-3; 9 nucleotides line up with TRBD1. V lost 2 bases to trimming and J lost 2 bases; unmatched junction nucleotides: 1. This CDR3 has 15 amino acids. Looked up from germline, CDR1 is SGHTA and CDR2 is FQGNSA. CDR3 sequence: CASSLWTGAGNTIYF. The CDR3 DNA reads as TGTGCCAGCAGCTTATGGACAGGGGCTGGAAACACCATATATTTT.

The rearrangement uses TRBV5-1 and TRBJ2-2, with 9 bases that match TRBD2. Unmatched junction bases numbered 17, after V lost 4 bases and J lost 10 bases. Germline lookup yields CDR1 SGHRS and CDR2 YFSETQ. This CDR3 comprises 17 residues. CDR3 protein: CASSVAGWVAGDAELFF. DNA for the CDR3: TGCGCCAGCAGCGTGGCTGGGTGGGTAGCGGGAGACGCGGAGCTGTTTTTT.

CDR3 nucleotide sequence: TGTGCCAGCACCCTGTGGCAGAACACTGAAGCTTTCTTT. Translating gives CASTLWQNTEAFF. The chain couples TRBV12-3 or TRBV12-4 to TRBJ1-1, with no clear D. With 7 bases removed from V and 1 base from J, the gap between germline ends came to 10 bases. The CDR3 extends over 13 amino acids.

V gene TRBV7-8 combines with J gene TRBJ1-2; D might be TRBD1 (6 bases). Germline-derived CDR1 and CDR2 are SGHVS and FQNEAQ. The CDR3 has 14 amino acids. Deletions cut 5 bases from V and 8 bases from J, with 18 bases between. CDR3 amino acids: CASSHSTGSGGYTF. DNA for the CDR3: TGTGCCAGCAGCCATTCTACAGGGAGTGGGGGCTACACCTTC.

J is TRBJ1-1 and V is TRBV10-3, with D possibly being TRBD1 (6 bases). Germline V lookup: CDR1 ENHRY, CDR2 SYGVKD. This CDR3 region has 17 residues. The V gene lost 4 bases and the J gene lost 7 bases, with 25 bases spanning the gap. Here the CDR3 reads CAISGRQDLVRKGEAFF. As DNA, the CDR3 is TGTGCCATCAGTGGCCGACAGGACTTAGTTCGGAAAGGTGAAGCTTTCTTT.

For this clone: The sample contains more than one DNA sequence encoding this CDR3. The rearrangement joins TRBV29-1 to TRBJ1-1; D is unclear. This CDR3 comprises 11 residues. The germline V and J ends were trimmed by 6 bases and 1 base, with 6 bases remaining between them. The V gene's germline CDR1 is SQVTM and CDR2 ANQGSEA. The CDR3: CSVARNTEAFF. The CDR3 coding sequence is TGCAGCGTGGCCAGGAACACTGAAGCTTTCTTT.

CDR3 coding DNA: TGTGCCAGTAGTATAGGGGGGGGAAACTACAATGAGCAGTTCTTC. Protein: CASSIGGGNYNEQFF. This sequence joins TRBV19 and TRBJ2-1; 7 nucleotides align to TRBD2. V lost 1 base, J lost 3 bases, and 3 bases stayed unmatched. Germline CDR1 LNHDA, CDR2 SQIVND (reference sequence). This CDR3 has 15 amino acids.

The chain employs TRBV7-9 and TRBJ1-6, with a weak D call TRBD1 (5 bases). Germline V CDR1 and CDR2: SEHNR, FQNEAQ (reference sequence). This CDR3 comprises 14 residues. Between the trimmed V and J ends, which lost 5 bases and 5 bases, there was a span of 10 bases. The CDR3, as DNA: TGTGCCAGCAGCAAAGACAGTAATAATTCACCCCTCCACTTT. Translating it yields CASSKDSNNSPLHF.

The chain links TRBV18 to TRBJ1-6; D may be TRBD1 (6 bases). The V end was cut by 3 bases, the J end by 8 bases, with 11 bases between. The CDR3 is made up of 14 amino acids. The germline gives CDR1 KGHSH, CDR2 LQKENI. CDR3 DNA sequence: TGTGCCAGCTCACCGGGGGCAGGGGATTCACCCCTCCACTTT. Protein product: CASSPGAGDSPLHF.

In its sample, this clone was seen once. V and J are TRBV25-1 and TRBJ1-2, with D perhaps matching TRBD1 (5 bases). CDR1 MGHDK and CDR2 SYGVNS come from the germline V gene. V was pared by 5 bases and J by 6 bases, with 19 bases between. This CDR3 comprises 15 residues. The DNA for the CDR3 is TGTGCCAGCAGTCCCCTCAGGGAACCCGTCGATGGCTACACCTTC. It yields the protein CASSPLREPVDGYTF.